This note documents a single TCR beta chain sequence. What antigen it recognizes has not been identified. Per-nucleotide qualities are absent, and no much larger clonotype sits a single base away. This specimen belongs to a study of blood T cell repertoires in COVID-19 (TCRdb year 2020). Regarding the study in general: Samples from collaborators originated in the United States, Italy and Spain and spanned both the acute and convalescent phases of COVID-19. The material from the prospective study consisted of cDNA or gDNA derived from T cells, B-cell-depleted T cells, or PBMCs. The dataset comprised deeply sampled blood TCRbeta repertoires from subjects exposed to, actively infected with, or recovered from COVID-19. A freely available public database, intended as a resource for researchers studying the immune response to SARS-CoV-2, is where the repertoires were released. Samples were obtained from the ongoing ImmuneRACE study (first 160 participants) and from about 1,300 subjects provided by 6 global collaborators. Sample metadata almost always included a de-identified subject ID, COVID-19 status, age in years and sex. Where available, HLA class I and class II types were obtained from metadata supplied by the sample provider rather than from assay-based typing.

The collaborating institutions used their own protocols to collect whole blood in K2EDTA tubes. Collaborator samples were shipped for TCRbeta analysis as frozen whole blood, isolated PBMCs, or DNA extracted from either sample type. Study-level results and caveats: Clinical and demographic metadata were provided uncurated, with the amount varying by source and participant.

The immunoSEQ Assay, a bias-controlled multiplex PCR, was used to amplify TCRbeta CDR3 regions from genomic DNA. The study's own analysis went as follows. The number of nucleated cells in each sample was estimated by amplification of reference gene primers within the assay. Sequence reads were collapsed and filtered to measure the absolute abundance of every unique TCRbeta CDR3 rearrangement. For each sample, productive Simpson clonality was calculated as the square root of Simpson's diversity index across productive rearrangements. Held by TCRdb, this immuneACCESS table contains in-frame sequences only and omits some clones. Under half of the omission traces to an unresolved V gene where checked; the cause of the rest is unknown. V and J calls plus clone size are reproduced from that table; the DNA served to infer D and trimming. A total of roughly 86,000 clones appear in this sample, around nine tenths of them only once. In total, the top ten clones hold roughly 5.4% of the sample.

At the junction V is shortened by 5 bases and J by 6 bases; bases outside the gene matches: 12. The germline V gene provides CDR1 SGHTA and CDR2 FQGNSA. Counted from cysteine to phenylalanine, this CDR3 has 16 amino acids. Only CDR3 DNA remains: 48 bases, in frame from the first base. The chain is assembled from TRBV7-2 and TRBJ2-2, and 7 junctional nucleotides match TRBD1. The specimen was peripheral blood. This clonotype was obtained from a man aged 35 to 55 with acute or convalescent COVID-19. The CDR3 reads CASSINRGLMPGELFF. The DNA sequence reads TGTGCCAGCAGCATAAACAGGGGTTTAATGCCCGGGGAGCTGTTTTTT.